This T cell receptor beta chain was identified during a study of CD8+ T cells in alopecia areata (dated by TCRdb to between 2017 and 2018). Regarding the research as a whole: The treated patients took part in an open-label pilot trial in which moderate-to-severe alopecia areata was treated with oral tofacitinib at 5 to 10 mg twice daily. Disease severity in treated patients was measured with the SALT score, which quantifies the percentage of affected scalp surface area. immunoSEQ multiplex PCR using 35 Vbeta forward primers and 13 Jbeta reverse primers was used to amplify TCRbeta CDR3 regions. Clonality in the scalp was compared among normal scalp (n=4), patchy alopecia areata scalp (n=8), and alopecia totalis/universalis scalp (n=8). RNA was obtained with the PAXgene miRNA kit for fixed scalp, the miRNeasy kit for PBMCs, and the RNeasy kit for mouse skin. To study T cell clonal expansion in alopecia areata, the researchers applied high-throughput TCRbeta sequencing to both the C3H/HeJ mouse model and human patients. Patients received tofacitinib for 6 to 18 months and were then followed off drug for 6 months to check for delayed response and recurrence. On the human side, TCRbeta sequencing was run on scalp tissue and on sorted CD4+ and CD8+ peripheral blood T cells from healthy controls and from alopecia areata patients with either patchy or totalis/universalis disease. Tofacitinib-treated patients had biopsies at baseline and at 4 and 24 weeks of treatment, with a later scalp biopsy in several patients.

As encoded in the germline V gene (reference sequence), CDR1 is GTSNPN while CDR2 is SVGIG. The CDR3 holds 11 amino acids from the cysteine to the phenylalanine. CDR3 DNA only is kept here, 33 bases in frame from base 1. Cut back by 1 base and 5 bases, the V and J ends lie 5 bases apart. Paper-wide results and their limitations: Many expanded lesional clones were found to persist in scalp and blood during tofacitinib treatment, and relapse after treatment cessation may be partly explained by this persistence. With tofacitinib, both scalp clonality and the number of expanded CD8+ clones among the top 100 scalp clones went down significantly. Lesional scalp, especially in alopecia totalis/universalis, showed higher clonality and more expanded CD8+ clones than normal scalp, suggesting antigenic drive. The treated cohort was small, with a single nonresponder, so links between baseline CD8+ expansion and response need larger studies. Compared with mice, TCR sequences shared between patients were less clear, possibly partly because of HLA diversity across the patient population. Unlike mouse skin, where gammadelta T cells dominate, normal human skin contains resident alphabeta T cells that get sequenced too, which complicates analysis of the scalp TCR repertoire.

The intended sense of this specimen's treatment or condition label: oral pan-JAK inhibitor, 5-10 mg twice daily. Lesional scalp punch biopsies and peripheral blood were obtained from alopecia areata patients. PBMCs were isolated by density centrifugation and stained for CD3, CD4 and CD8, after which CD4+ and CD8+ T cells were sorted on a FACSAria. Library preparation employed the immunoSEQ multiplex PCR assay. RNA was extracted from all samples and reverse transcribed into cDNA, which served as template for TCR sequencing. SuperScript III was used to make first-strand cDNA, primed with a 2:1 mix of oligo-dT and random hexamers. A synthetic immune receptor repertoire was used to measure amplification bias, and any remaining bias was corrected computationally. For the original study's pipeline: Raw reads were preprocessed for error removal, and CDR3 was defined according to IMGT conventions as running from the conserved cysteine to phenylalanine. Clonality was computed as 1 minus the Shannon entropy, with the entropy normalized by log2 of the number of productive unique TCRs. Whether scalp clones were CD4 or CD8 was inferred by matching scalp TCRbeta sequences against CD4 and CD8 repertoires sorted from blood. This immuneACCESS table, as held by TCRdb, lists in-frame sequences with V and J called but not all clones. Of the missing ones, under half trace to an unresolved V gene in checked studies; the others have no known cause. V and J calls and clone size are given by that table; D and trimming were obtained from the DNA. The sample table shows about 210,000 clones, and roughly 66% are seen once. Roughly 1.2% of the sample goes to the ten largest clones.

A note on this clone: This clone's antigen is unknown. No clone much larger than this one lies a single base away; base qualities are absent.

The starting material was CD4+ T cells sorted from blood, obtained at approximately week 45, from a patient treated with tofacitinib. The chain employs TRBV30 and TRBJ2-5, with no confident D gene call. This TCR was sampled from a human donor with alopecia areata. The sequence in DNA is TGTGCCTGGAGTGAGGCGGAGACCCAGTACTTC. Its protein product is CAWSEAETQYF.